The TCR beta chain under discussion was sequenced for a study of T cells after yellow fever vaccination. At the level of the study: Researchers used SMART-Seq v4 Ultra Low Input to prepare fractions that had low cell numbers.

Germline CDR1 reads SGDLS; CDR2 reads YYNGEE. The ends were cut back, 7 bases at V and 10 bases at J, with 17 bases in the middle. CDR3 length: 12 amino acids. Study observations and caveats: At around 95% for CD4 and about 88% for CD8, most primary-vaccination clones showed up again after the booster.

A note on this clonotype: The antigen is not known.

5'RACE template switching produced TCR cDNA carrying a universal primer site and UMIs. TCRdb called the 5' RACE reads again in MiXCR, with one record for every CDR3 protein. The sample carries about 320,000 distinct CDR3 sequences, about 11% recorded once. This TCR was sampled from a man between 18 and 29 years old who received the YFV17D yellow fever vaccine. Material: CD4+ T cells sorted from PBMCs, obtained 45 days after the yellow fever booster vaccination. V usage is TRBV9 and J usage is TRBJ1-1, with D maybe TRBD1 (6 bases). CDR3 coding DNA: TGTGCCAGCCGCCCAACAGGGTTGGGAGCTTTCTTT. This sequence encodes CASRPTGLGAFF.